Here is one T cell receptor (beta chain) with its context. CDR1 and CDR2 (germline): LNHNV, YYDKDF (reference sequence). V gave up 2 bases and J gave up 2 bases; unmatched junction bases: 2. The length of the CDR3 is 16 residues. This entry comes from a study of PD-L1 blockade in urothelial cancer. Looking at the study overall: The researchers analyzed blood 3 weeks (second dose) and 6 weeks after treatment start.

Time point given: peripheral blood 6 weeks after treatment start. Synthetic templates analogous to TCR were spiked into all PCRs individually. Method: immunoSEQ multiplex PCR; TCRdb's copy keeps in-frame clones and lacks some. Of more than 95,000 clones listed, roughly 86% are singletons. This sequence was found in a man aged 45-60 years with urothelial cancer. The specimen comprised PBMCs, sampled around atezolizumab (anti-PD-L1) treatment. J is TRBJ2-1 and V is TRBV15, with 11 bases aligning to TRBD2. The DNA of the CDR3 is TGTGCCACCAGCAGATCACTAGCGGGAGCCTACAATGAGCAGTTCTTC. It translates to CATSRSLAGAYNEQFF. The variable domain in full, with the rest retrieved from reference TRBV15 and TRBJ2-1, is DAMVIQNPRYQVTQFGKPVTLSCSQTLNHNVMYWYQQKSSQAPKLLFHYYDKDFNNEADTPDNFQSRRPNTSFCFLDIRSPGLGDTAMYLCATSRSLAGAYNEQFFGPGTRLTVL.